Sequencing of this T cell receptor beta chain was carried out in a study of radiotherapy plus CTLA-4 blockade in lung cancer. Trimming took 5 bases from V and 5 from J; bases not matched to a gene: 9. Germline V gene lookup returns CDR1 SGHVS and CDR2 FNYEAQ. This CDR3 is built from 15 residues. Sequenced by immunoSEQ multiplex PCR; TCRdb stores in-frame clones only, minus some. The table lists about 51,000 clones, roughly 80% of them singletons. This clonotype originated in a human donor with non-small cell lung cancer who had a complete response to radiotherapy plus ipilimumab. This sequence joins TRBV7-6 and TRBJ1-2, with TRBD1 matching 9 bases. The sample consisted of peripheral blood, taken from a patient treated with radiotherapy plus ipilimumab. The CDR3 region is CASSQGTGSGYGYTF. The CDR3 nucleotides read TGTGCCAGCAGCCAAGGGACAGGGAGCGGGTATGGCTACACCTTC.